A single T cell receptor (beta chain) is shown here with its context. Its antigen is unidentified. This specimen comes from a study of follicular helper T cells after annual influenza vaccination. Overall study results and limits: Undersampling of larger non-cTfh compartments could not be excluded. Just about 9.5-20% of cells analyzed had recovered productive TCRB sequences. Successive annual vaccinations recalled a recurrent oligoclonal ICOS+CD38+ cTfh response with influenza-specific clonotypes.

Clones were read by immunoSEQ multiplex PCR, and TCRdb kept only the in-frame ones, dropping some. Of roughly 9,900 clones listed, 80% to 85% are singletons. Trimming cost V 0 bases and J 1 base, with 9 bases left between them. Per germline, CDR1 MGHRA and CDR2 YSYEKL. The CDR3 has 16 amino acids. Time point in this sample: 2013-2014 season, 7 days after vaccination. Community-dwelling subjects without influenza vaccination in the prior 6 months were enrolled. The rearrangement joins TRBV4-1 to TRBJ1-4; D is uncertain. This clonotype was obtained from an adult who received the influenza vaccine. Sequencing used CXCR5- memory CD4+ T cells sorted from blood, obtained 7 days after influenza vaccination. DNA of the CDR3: TGCGCCAGCAGCCAAGATGCGGGCATAACTAATGAAAAACTGTTTTTT. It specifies CASSQDAGITNEKLFF.